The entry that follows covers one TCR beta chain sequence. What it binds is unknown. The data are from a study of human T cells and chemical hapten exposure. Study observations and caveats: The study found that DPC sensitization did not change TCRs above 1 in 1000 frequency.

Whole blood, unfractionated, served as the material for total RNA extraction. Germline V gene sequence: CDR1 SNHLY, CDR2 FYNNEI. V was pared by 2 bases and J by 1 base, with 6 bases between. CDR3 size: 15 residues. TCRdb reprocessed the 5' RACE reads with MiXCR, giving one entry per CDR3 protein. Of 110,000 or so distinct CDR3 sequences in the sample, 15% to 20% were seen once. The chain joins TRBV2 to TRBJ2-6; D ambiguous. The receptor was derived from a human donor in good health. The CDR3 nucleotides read TGTGCCAGCAGTGAACGGCAATCTGGGGCCAACGTCCTGACTTTC. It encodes CASSERQSGANVLTF.